Listed below are T cell receptor beta chains from one sample, sequenced in a study of blood T cell repertoires in COVID-19. Sequencing was performed with immunoSEQ multiplex PCR; in TCRdb, only in-frame clones are kept and a portion is missing. The data contain about 140,000 clones, 80% to 90% of them singletons. Sequenced: PBMCs or T cells enriched from blood (not recorded which). All receptors derive from a man between 60 and 70 years old who had recovered from COVID-19. The CDR3 runs from the conserved cysteine through the conserved F or W. Fields, in order: V gene, clone size, J gene, D gene, CDR3 protein, CDR3 DNA. The D gene is left open where the match is weak. Clone size appears in some rows only: once, few, many, or a class for an expanded clone.

>TRBV28|.|TRBJ2-7|TRBD2
CASSLTSDSYEQYF
TGTGCCAGCAGCTTGACTAGCGACTCCTACGAGCAGTACTTC
>TRBV12-3/TRBV12-4|few|TRBJ1-1|TRBD1
CASSFQGAGEAFF
TGTGCCAGCAGTTTTCAGGGGGCGGGTGAAGCTTTCTTT
>TRBV24-1|.|TRBJ2-1|.
CATSGATGTYNEQFF
TGTGCCACCAGTGGAGCTACAGGCACCTACAATGAGCAGTTCTTC
>TRBV5-1|.|TRBJ2-1|.
CASSLDRSAYNEQFF
TGCGCCAGCAGCCTTGACAGGAGCGCCTACAATGAGCAGTTCTTC
>TRBV7-3|.|TRBJ2-2|TRBD1
CASSSGQGWTGELFF
TGTGCCAGCAGCTCCGGACAGGGGTGGACCGGGGAGCTGTTTTTT
>TRBV5-5|.|TRBJ2-7|TRBD1
CASSSLDRDEQYF
TGTGCCAGCAGCAGCCTCGACAGGGACGAGCAGTACTTC
>TRBV7-3|once|TRBJ2-2|TRBD2
CASSRGSGRALGELFF
TGTGCCAGCAGCCGCGGTAGCGGGAGGGCCCTCGGGGAGCTGTTTTTT
>TRBV5-1|few|TRBJ1-1|TRBD1
CASSSRGRGLLNTEAFF
TGCGCCAGCAGCTCGAGGGGCAGGGGGCTCCTGAACACTGAAGCTTTCTTT
>TRBV28|.|TRBJ1-1|TRBD1
CASSPSDRGYTEAFF
TGTGCCAGCAGTCCCAGCGACAGGGGGTACACTGAAGCTTTCTTT
>TRBV27|.|TRBJ1-6|.
CASSSVLLSPLHF
TGTGCCAGCAGTTCTGTCCTCCTTTCACCCCTCCACTTT
>TRBV5-4|.|TRBJ1-4|.
CASSLGGGLGEKLFF
TGTGCCAGCAGCTTGGGAGGGGGTTTAGGTGAAAAACTGTTTTTT
>TRBV14|.|TRBJ1-4|TRBD1
CASSPGQGRKLFF
TGTGCCAGCAGTCCGGGACAGGGACGGAAACTGTTTTTT
>TRBV28|.|TRBJ2-7|TRBD1
CASALRGSGTEYF
TGTGCCAGCGCCCTCCGTGGGTCCGGGACAGAGTACTTC
>TRBV10-3|.|TRBJ1-2|.
CAISESRQFYGYTF
TGTGCCATCAGTGAGTCTCGACAGTTCTATGGCTACACCTTC
>TRBV3-1/TRBV3-2|.|TRBJ1-1|.
CASSQGQGREAFF
TGTGCCAGCAGCCAAGGGCAGGGTCGTGAAGCTTTCTTT
>TRBV2|.|TRBJ2-5|.
CASRQSRTTQETQYF
TGTGCCAGCAGACAGTCTCGAACAACTCAAGAGACCCAGTACTTC
>TRBV28|.|TRBJ2-2|TRBD2
CASSLRTSGTGELFF
TGTGCCAGCAGTTTAAGGACTAGCGGCACCGGGGAGCTGTTTTTT
>TRBV5-8|few|TRBJ2-2|.
CASSLRTSWGELFF
TGTGCCAGCAGCCTTCGGACATCCTGGGGGGAGCTGTTTTTT
>TRBV10-3|once|TRBJ1-4|.
CAISEAWTAGEKLFF
TGTGCCATCAGTGAGGCCTGGACAGCGGGGGAAAAACTGTTTTTT
>TRBV10-1|.|TRBJ2-7|.
CANPEVLWSYEQYF
TGCGCCAACCCTGAGGTTTTATGGTCCTACGAGCAGTACTTC
>TRBV9|.|TRBJ2-5|.
CASSVGPLQETQYF
TGTGCCAGCAGCGTAGGCCCACTACAAGAGACCCAGTACTTC
>TRBV27|.|TRBJ1-1|TRBD1
CASKPGQGGTAFF
TGTGCCAGCAAACCCGGACAGGGGGGCACAGCTTTCTTT
>TRBV2|once|TRBJ2-5|.
CATTGRRETQYF
TGTGCCACGACAGGGAGGAGGGAGACCCAGTACTTC
>TRBV7-8|.|TRBJ2-3|TRBD2
CASSRSSGGPGDTQYF
TGTGCCAGCAGCCGGAGTAGCGGGGGCCCTGGGGATACGCAGTATTTT
>TRBV11-2|.|TRBJ2-7|.
CASSAIGFSYEQYF
TGTGCCAGCAGCGCCATCGGGTTCTCCTACGAGCAGTACTTC
>TRBV18|.|TRBJ2-1|.
CASSSSGSYNEQFF
TGTGCCAGCTCCTCGAGTGGTTCCTACAATGAGCAGTTCTTC
>TRBV11-2|.|TRBJ1-2|TRBD1
CASRPTADRGNSYTF
TGTGCCAGCAGGCCAACTGCGGACAGGGGGAATAGCTACACCTTC
>TRBV3-1/TRBV3-2|.|TRBJ1-4|.
CASSPGPILFF
TGTGCCAGCAGCCCTGGGCCAATACTGTTTTTT
>TRBV9|once|TRBJ1-2|.
CASSVELRGGYTF
TGTGCCAGCAGCGTAGAATTAAGGGGTGGCTACACCTTC
>TRBV6-5|.|TRBJ2-2|TRBD1
CATGTGGTGELFF
TGTGCCACTGGGACAGGGGGGACCGGGGAGCTGTTTTTT
>TRBV10-2|.|TRBJ1-3|.
CASSEGRTLGNTIYF
TGCGCCAGCAGTGAGGGGCGAACTCTGGGAAACACCATATATTTT
>TRBV7-8|.|TRBJ1-5|.
CASSLGPVNQPQHF
TGTGCCAGCAGCCTGGGGCCGGTCAATCAGCCCCAGCATTTT
>TRBV5-1|.|TRBJ2-7|TRBD1
CASSSSGGVTEQYF
TGCGCCAGCAGCTCATCAGGGGGCGTTACCGAGCAGTACTTC
>TRBV29-1|.|TRBJ2-5|TRBD2
CSGISGEETQYF
TGCAGCGGCATTAGCGGGGAAGAGACCCAGTACTTC
>TRBV3-1/TRBV3-2|.|TRBJ2-7|.
CASSHTSYEQYF
TGTGCCAGCAGCCATACATCCTACGAGCAGTACTTC